A selection of T cell receptor beta chains follows, all from one sample in a study of blood T cell repertoires in COVID-19. The data were produced by immunoSEQ multiplex PCR, yet TCRdb's version contains in-frame clones alone and is incomplete. This table holds around 250,000 clones, 75% to 90% found once. The specimen sequenced was PBMCs or T cells enriched from blood (not recorded which). The receptor source for this set is a woman aged 25 to 39 who had recovered from COVID-19. The CDR3 runs from the conserved cysteine through the conserved F or W. A D gene is named only where the DNA matches it firmly. Expanded clones get a size class; other rows say once, few or many, or leave the size out.

J gene: TRBJ2-7; V gene: TRBV29-1; clone size: NA; D gene: NA; CDR3 DNA: TGCAGCGTCGCGTTCACTAGCCGCGAGCAGTACTTC; CDR3 protein: CSVAFTSREQYF
J gene: TRBJ1-1; V gene: TRBV5-4; clone size: NA; D gene: NA; CDR3 DNA: TGTGCCAGCAGCTTGCCAGGGCGGACTGAAGCTTTCTTT; CDR3 protein: CASSLPGRTEAFF
J gene: TRBJ2-7; V gene: TRBV30; clone size: NA; D gene: NA; CDR3 DNA: TGTGCCTGGAGTAAGGGGCCTGACGAGCAGTACTTC; CDR3 protein: CAWSKGPDEQYF
J gene: TRBJ1-5; V gene: TRBV18; clone size: once; D gene: TRBD1; CDR3 DNA: TGTGCCAGCTCACCGGGACAGGGCAATCAGCCCCAGCATTTT; CDR3 protein: CASSPGQGNQPQHF
J gene: TRBJ2-4; V gene: TRBV4-1; clone size: once; D gene: NA; CDR3 DNA: TGCGCCAGCAGCCCCCCCGGACAGCCTCTAGCCAAAAACATTCAGTACTTC; CDR3 protein: CASSPPGQPLAKNIQYF
J gene: TRBJ1-2; V gene: TRBV18; clone size: NA; D gene: NA; CDR3 DNA: TGTGCCAGCGCTTCGTCCGAATTACACAGGGCCTATGGCTACACCTTC; CDR3 protein: CASASSELHRAYGYTF
J gene: TRBJ2-7; V gene: TRBV27; clone size: NA; D gene: NA; CDR3 DNA: TGTGCCAGCAGTCCCCTTCCCGGGGAGGTGGCCGACGAGCAGTACTTC; CDR3 protein: CASSPLPGEVADEQYF
J gene: TRBJ1-2; V gene: TRBV5-1; clone size: NA; D gene: NA; CDR3 DNA: TGCGCCAGCACCCCGGAGGGCAGCCACTATGGCTACACCTTC; CDR3 protein: CASTPEGSHYGYTF
J gene: TRBJ2-1; V gene: TRBV28; clone size: NA; D gene: TRBD2; CDR3 DNA: TGTGCCAGCAGTCCGGGGACTAGCCGGAGCTCCTACAATGAGCAGTTCTTC; CDR3 protein: CASSPGTSRSSYNEQFF
J gene: TRBJ2-3; V gene: TRBV4-1; clone size: NA; D gene: NA; CDR3 DNA: TGCGCCAGCAGCCCCCGAGACAGCGTCACGCAGTATTTT; CDR3 protein: CASSPRDSVTQYF
J gene: TRBJ2-2; V gene: TRBV6-6; clone size: NA; D gene: TRBD2; CDR3 DNA: TGTGCCAGCAGTCCGACTAGCGGAGGCACCGGGGAGCTGTTTTTT; CDR3 protein: CASSPTSGGTGELFF
J gene: TRBJ2-7; V gene: TRBV15; clone size: NA; D gene: TRBD1; CDR3 DNA: TGTGCCACCAGCAGACCCTTCCAGGGGGTGGTGGCTCACGAGCAGTACTTC; CDR3 protein: CATSRPFQGVVAHEQYF
J gene: TRBJ1-3; V gene: TRBV7-7; clone size: NA; D gene: NA; CDR3 DNA: TGTGCTAGCAGCCCCTGGGTGGGGGCCCAGAGCTCTGGAAACACCATATATTTT; CDR3 protein: CASSPWVGAQSSGNTIYF
J gene: TRBJ2-1; V gene: TRBV27; clone size: few; D gene: NA; CDR3 DNA: TGTGCCAGCAGTTTATTGGGGGGAGGCTGGAGCAATGAGCAGTTCTTC; CDR3 protein: CASSLLGGGWSNEQFF
J gene: TRBJ2-1; V gene: TRBV19; clone size: NA; D gene: TRBD2; CDR3 DNA: TGTGCCAGTAGTACCTCTGTAGCGGGCAACAATGAGCAGTTCTTC; CDR3 protein: CASSTSVAGNNEQFF
J gene: TRBJ2-1; V gene: TRBV20-1; clone size: NA; D gene: NA; CDR3 DNA: TGCAGTGCTAGTTTGCGGGATTCCTACAATGAGCAGTTCTTC; CDR3 protein: CSASLRDSYNEQFF
J gene: TRBJ2-1; V gene: TRBV5-8; clone size: NA; D gene: TRBD1; CDR3 DNA: TGTGCCAGCAGCTTGGGCGGACAGGGGTACAATGAGCAGTTCTTC; CDR3 protein: CASSLGGQGYNEQFF
J gene: TRBJ2-3; V gene: TRBV19; clone size: NA; D gene: TRBD2; CDR3 DNA: TGTGCCAGTAGTCGAGCGGGACGCCCCACAGATACGCAGTATTTT; CDR3 protein: CASSRAGRPTDTQYF
J gene: TRBJ1-1; V gene: TRBV5-1; clone size: NA; D gene: TRBD1; CDR3 DNA: TGCGCCAGCAGCTTCCGGACAGGGAAGGCTGAAGCTTTCTTT; CDR3 protein: CASSFRTGKAEAFF
J gene: TRBJ1-5; V gene: TRBV29-1; clone size: NA; D gene: NA; CDR3 DNA: TGCAGCGTTGAACAGGGTGGCAATCAGCCCCAGCATTTT; CDR3 protein: CSVEQGGNQPQHF
J gene: TRBJ1-1; V gene: TRBV28; clone size: NA; D gene: TRBD1; CDR3 DNA: TGTGCCAGCAGTTCGGACAGGGTCGGGATCCCTCGCACTGAAGCTTTCTTT; CDR3 protein: CASSSDRVGIPRTEAFF
J gene: TRBJ2-3; V gene: TRBV4-1; clone size: NA; D gene: NA; CDR3 DNA: TGCGCCAGCAGCCTCCCCGCGGATACGCAGTATTTT; CDR3 protein: CASSLPADTQYF
J gene: TRBJ2-7; V gene: TRBV7-3; clone size: NA; D gene: NA; CDR3 DNA: TGTGCCAGCAGTTTGGACAGAAGCTACGAGCAGTACTTC; CDR3 protein: CASSLDRSYEQYF
J gene: TRBJ2-1; V gene: TRBV30; clone size: NA; D gene: TRBD2; CDR3 DNA: TGTGCCTGGACTAGCGGGGCGACCAATGAGCAGTTCTTC; CDR3 protein: CAWTSGATNEQFF
J gene: TRBJ1-2; V gene: TRBV7-3; clone size: NA; D gene: TRBD1; CDR3 DNA: TGTGCCAGCAGCCCCGGGACAGAACATGGCTACACCTTC; CDR3 protein: CASSPGTEHGYTF
J gene: TRBJ2-3; V gene: TRBV10-3; clone size: NA; D gene: TRBD2; CDR3 DNA: TGTGCCATCAGTGAGTCGATCGGCGGGAGAGGGACAGATACGCAGTATTTT; CDR3 protein: CAISESIGGRGTDTQYF
J gene: TRBJ2-5; V gene: TRBV7-3; clone size: NA; D gene: NA; CDR3 DNA: TGTGCCAGCAGCCCGGGACTGCAAGAGACCCAGTACTTC; CDR3 protein: CASSPGLQETQYF
J gene: TRBJ1-4; V gene: TRBV7-8; clone size: NA; D gene: NA; CDR3 DNA: TGTGCCAGCAGCCAGGAGGAGGCAACTAATGAAAAACTGTTTTTT; CDR3 protein: CASSQEEATNEKLFF